This T cell receptor beta chain is drawn from a study of T-cell reconstitution after alpha-beta-depleted transplantation in children. Overall study findings and caveats: Recipient T cells and thymic progenitors that survived were the source of the high TCRbeta diversity seen at day 60 in some patients. Reported findings indicate that, about two months after transplant, alpha-beta T cells came from several hundred expanded clones, which were derived from non-depleted graft cells.

Germline V gives CDR1 SQVTM, CDR2 ANQGSEA. Trimming took off 1 base at V and 0 bases at J, with 4 bases between the two ends. The CDR3 is 13 amino acids. TCRbeta library preparation incorporated unique molecular identifiers. From the PCR reads, TCRdb called clonotypes with MiXCR, one entry per CDR3 protein. The table shows some 550,000 distinct CDR3 sequences, with 23% occurring only once. This clonotype was seen repeatedly, ten times or more. Its antigen remains unidentified. The receptor comes from a boy in the first two years of life who had a stem cell transplant for acute myeloid leukemia, so the T cells may come from the graft donor. The chain carries TRBV29-1 and TRBJ2-1; D is ambiguous. The sequencing here drew on PBMCs, mostly from graft donor cells, taken 360 days after TCRalphabeta/CD19-depleted stem cell transplant. The CDR3 spells CSVEGTSYNEQFF. As DNA, the CDR3 is TGCAGCGTTGAAGGGACCTCCTACAATGAGCAGTTCTTC.